This T cell receptor (beta chain) appears in the sequencing data of a study of human T cells and chemical hapten exposure. The CDR3 loop spans 16 amino acids. The V segment lost 0 bases and the J segment 4 bases; nucleotides outside the gene matches: 6. The germline CDR1 and CDR2 sequences are LNHDA and SQIVND (reference sequence). Via MiXCR, TCRdb re-called the RACE reads, giving one row per CDR3 protein. The table has more than 300,000 distinct CDR3 sequences, 4% to 6% seen once. Time point in this sample: pre-sensitization, week 0. Treatment indicated: therapeutic diphenylcyclopropenone sensitization with weekly scalp DPC. This clonotype has only a few counts.

This chain connects TRBV19 to TRBJ2-1; 7 nucleotides agree with TRBD2. This clonotype was obtained from a woman in her fifties or sixties with alopecia areata. Some clones in this sample may be carry-over from other donors' samples. The source material was whole blood, sampled in connection with sensitization to the hapten diphenylcyclopropenone (DPC). The CDR3 DNA sequence: TGTGCCAGTAGTATAGATCAGACCGGGAGGTACAATGAGCAGTTCTTC. It yields the protein CASSIDQTGRYNEQFF.